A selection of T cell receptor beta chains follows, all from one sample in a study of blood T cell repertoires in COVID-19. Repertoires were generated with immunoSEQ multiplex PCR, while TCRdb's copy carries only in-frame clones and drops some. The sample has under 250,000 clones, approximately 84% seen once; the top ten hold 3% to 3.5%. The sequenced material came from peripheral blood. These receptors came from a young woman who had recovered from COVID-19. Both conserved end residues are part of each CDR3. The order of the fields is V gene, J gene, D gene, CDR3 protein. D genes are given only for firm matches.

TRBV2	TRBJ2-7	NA	CASRDPHGGHDEQYF
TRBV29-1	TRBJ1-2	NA	CSVEAQDDYGYTF
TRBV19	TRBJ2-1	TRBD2	CASSSGLAGFEQFF
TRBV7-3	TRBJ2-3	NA	CASSPTMSGDTQYF
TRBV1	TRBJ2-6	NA	CTSLRTGANVLTF
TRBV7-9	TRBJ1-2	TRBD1	CASSLASLRGQNGYTF
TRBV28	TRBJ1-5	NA	CASSLILGDQPQHF
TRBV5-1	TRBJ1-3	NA	CASSLGGWRGSGNTIYF
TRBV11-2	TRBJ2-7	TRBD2	CASSLVLAASYEQYF
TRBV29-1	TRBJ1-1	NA	CSPRQVGTEAFF
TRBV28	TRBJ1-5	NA	CASSRFRGVDQPQHF
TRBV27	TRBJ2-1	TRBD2	CASTALGLAGVHEQFF
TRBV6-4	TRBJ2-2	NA	CASSDRGDGTGELFF
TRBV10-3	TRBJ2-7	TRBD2	CAIKGLHSYEQYF
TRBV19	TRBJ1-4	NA	CASCGAALNEKLFF
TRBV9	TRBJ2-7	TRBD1	CASSVGGTGFYEQYF
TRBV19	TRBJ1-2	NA	CASKAGNYGYTF
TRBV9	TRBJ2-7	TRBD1	CASSVYGQGDEQYF
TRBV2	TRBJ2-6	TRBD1	CASSEDRGSGANVLTF
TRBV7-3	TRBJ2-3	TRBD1	CASSLKSGTVTDTQYF
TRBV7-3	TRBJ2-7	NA	CASSRDAGREQYF
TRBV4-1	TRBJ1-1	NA	CASSLHSYTEAFF
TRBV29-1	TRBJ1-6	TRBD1	CSVGSGTGVSSYNSPLHF
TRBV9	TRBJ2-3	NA	CASSAGIGAGTDTQYF
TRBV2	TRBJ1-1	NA	CASRTDRNTEAFF
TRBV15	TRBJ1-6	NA	CATSAGLSYNSPLHF
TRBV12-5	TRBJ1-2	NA	CASGFYNNYGYTF
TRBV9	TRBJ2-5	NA	CASSVSRGGIETQYF
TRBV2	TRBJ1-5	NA	CASQTANQPQHF
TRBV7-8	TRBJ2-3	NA	CASSPIAETSTDTQYF
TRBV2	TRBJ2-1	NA	CASSVEASVNEQFF
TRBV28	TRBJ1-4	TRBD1	CASNRQGSNEKLFF
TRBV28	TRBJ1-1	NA	CASSFGRVGAFF
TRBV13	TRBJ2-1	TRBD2	CAGGRLAGDGNEQFF
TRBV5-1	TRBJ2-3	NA	CASSAPQGITDTQYF
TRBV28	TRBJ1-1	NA	CASTFIGREGDTEAFF
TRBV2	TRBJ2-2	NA	CASRGGISTGELFF
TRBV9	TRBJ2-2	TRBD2	CASSVGTLAGSGELFF
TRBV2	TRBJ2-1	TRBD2	CASTIGTSDDEQFF
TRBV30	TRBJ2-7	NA	CAWSVGELPYEQYF
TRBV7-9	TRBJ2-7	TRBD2	CASSLGTSGPYEQYF
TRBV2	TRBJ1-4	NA	CASSELVEKLFF
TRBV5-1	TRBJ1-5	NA	CASSLSGQQPQHF
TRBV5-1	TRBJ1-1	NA	CASSREDSLNTEAFF
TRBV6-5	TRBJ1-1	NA	CASSPMTVNTEAFF
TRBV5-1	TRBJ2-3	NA	CASSFSGSSTDTQYF
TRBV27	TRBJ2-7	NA	CASSLSAIYEQYF
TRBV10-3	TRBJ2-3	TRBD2	CAISESASGRLTDTQYF
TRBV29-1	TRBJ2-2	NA	CSAARRENTGELFF
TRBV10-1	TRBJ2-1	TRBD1	CASSLAGTGGYNEQFF
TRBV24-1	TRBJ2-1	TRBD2	CATSDRGLAGNYNEQFF
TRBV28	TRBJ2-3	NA	CASSFYAGRTDTQYF
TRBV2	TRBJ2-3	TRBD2	CASSLAGGLGDTQYF
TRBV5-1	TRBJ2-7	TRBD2	CASSRGWAGGPGEQYF
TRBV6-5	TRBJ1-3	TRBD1	CASTRDRVAGNTIYF
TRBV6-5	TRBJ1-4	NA	CASSRVRNEKLFF
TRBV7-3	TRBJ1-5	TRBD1	CASSLINRGWSNQPQHF
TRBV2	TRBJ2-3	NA	CASSEYHQATTDTQYF
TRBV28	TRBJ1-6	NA	CASSSMDSLGLRNSPLHF